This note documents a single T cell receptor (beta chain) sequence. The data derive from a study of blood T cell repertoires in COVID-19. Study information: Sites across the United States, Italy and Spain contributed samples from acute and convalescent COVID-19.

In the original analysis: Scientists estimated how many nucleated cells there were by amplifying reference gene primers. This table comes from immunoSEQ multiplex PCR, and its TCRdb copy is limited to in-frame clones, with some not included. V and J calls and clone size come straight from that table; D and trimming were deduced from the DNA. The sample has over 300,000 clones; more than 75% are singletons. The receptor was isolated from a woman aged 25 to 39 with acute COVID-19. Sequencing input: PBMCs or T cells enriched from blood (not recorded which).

CDR3 in DNA: TGTGCCAGCAGCTTCACAGGGTTCCAGCCCCAGCATTTT. Amino acid sequence: CASSFTGFQPQHF. The V and J genes are TRBV5-4 and TRBJ1-5, with a possible D match to TRBD1 (6 bases). CDR3 length: 13 residues. Germline assignment: CDR1 SGHNT and CDR2 YYREEE (reference sequence). V gave up 2 bases and J gave up 7 bases, with 10 bases separating them.